This is a list of T cell receptor beta chains from one sample in a study of vaccination and CD4 T cells after COVID-19. TCRdb re-analysed the PCR reads in MiXCR, keeping a single row per CDR3 protein. In the table there are about 15,000 distinct CDR3 sequences, roughly 50% of which are singletons. No antigen has been assigned to these receptors. Sequences were obtained from CD4+ T cells from blood, cultured in vitro. The receptors originated from a human donor who had recovered from COVID-19. Both conserved end residues are trimmed from each CDR3. Fields, in order: clone size, V gene, J gene, CDR3 protein. Where a row states a size, it is once, few, many or the class of an expanded clone; other rows omit it.

clone size: few; V gene: TRBV30; J gene: TRBJ2-1; CDR3 protein: AWRKLAASSYNEQF
clone size: NA; V gene: TRBV20-1; J gene: TRBJ2-5; CDR3 protein: SARIAPQETQY
clone size: NA; V gene: TRBV30; J gene: TRBJ1-6; CDR3 protein: AWSAVGTGDSPLH
clone size: NA; V gene: TRBV19; J gene: TRBJ1-2; CDR3 protein: ASSKARSPQDYGYT
clone size: NA; V gene: TRBV27; J gene: TRBJ1-5; CDR3 protein: ASTNQTSMYLCATQEREGPQH
clone size: NA; V gene: TRBV4-1; J gene: TRBJ1-6; CDR3 protein: ASSQEVTGDSPLH
clone size: NA; V gene: TRBV14; J gene: TRBJ2-5; CDR3 protein: ASSLQPGGTTQY
clone size: NA; V gene: TRBV5-4; J gene: TRBJ1-1; CDR3 protein: ASSLGDRGRDVAF
clone size: once; V gene: TRBV10-1; J gene: TRBJ1-1; CDR3 protein: AIPGTSPCSPHGNTEAF
clone size: few; V gene: TRBV2; J gene: TRBJ1-6; CDR3 protein: ASSGRGSSYNSPLH
clone size: once; V gene: TRBV7-9; J gene: TRBJ1-2; CDR3 protein: ASSRLATGGRSNGYT
clone size: NA; V gene: TRBV7-9; J gene: TRBJ1-1; CDR3 protein: ASSLGTATTEAF
clone size: NA; V gene: TRBV12-3/TRBV12-4; J gene: TRBJ2-3; CDR3 protein: ASSAGTRSSADTQY
clone size: NA; V gene: TRBV12-3/TRBV12-4; J gene: TRBJ1-5; CDR3 protein: ASSLETGASNQPQH
clone size: NA; V gene: TRBV7-9; J gene: TRBJ2-5; CDR3 protein: ASSSPGQHQETQY
clone size: NA; V gene: TRBV7-9; J gene: TRBJ2-3; CDR3 protein: ASSLTGPPDTQY
clone size: NA; V gene: TRBV27; J gene: TRBJ1-6; CDR3 protein: ASSSMTGTLPFLH
clone size: NA; V gene: TRBV4-3; J gene: TRBJ2-2; CDR3 protein: ASSQEEGANTGELF
clone size: NA; V gene: TRBV20-1; J gene: TRBJ2-7; CDR3 protein: SALTRGLYEQY
clone size: NA; V gene: TRBV2; J gene: TRBJ2-2; CDR3 protein: ASSEGSNTGELF
clone size: NA; V gene: TRBV7-9; J gene: TRBJ2-2; CDR3 protein: ASSSGGADTGELF
clone size: NA; V gene: TRBV11-1; J gene: TRBJ2-3; CDR3 protein: ASSVEGTDTQY
clone size: NA; V gene: TRBV18; J gene: TRBJ1-6; CDR3 protein: ASSPDRVRNSPLH
clone size: NA; V gene: TRBV12-3/TRBV12-4; J gene: TRBJ2-7; CDR3 protein: ASKGRLEQY
clone size: NA; V gene: TRBV7-2; J gene: TRBJ2-2; CDR3 protein: ASSRTRNTGELF
clone size: few; V gene: TRBV20-1; J gene: TRBJ2-7; CDR3 protein: SAHGAGPAYEQY
clone size: NA; V gene: TRBV12-3/TRBV12-4; J gene: TRBJ1-2; CDR3 protein: ASSLGTGPYGYT
clone size: few; V gene: TRBV20-1; J gene: TRBJ1-2; CDR3 protein: SARELSGGLNYGYT
clone size: NA; V gene: TRBV5-4; J gene: TRBJ2-7; CDR3 protein: ASSLPPHYEQY
clone size: NA; V gene: TRBV21-1; J gene: TRBJ2-7; CDR3 protein: ASSPPAGWYEQY
clone size: medium-sized; V gene: TRBV19; J gene: TRBJ1-2; CDR3 protein: ARRDREYNYGYT